The 30 T cell receptor beta chains below were found in one sample sequenced in a study of blood T cell repertoires in COVID-19. This table comes from immunoSEQ multiplex PCR, and its TCRdb copy is limited to in-frame clones, with some not included. Of approximately 350,000 clones in the sample, 89% were seen once. Sequencing used peripheral blood. The receptor set was obtained from a woman in her twenties or thirties with COVID-19, enrolled during active disease.

This chain joins TRBV28 and TRBJ2-7; tentatively, D is TRBD1 (5 bases). Trimming cost V 4 bases and J 2 bases, with 12 bases left between them. CDR3 length: 14 residues. CDR1 is MDHEN, CDR2 SYDVKM, per germline. CDR3 bases: TGTGCCAGCAGTTCCCTTCGACAGCCCTACGAGCAGTACGTC. The encoded protein is CASSSLRQPYEQYV.

This clone was seen a few times. The rearrangement joins TRBV7-9 to TRBJ2-1; possibly TRBD2 for D (5 bases). Trimming cost V 5 bases and J 10 bases, with 9 bases left between them. Germline CDR1 and CDR2: SEHNR and FQNEAQ (reference sequence). The CDR3 is 11 residues long. Written as DNA, the CDR3 is TGTGCCAGCAGCCCCGAGCGGGAGCAGTTCTTC. Protein: CASSPEREQFF.

CDR3 loop: CASSVGVAGGYNEQFF. DNA of the CDR3: TGTGCCAGCAGCGTGGGGGTAGCGGGAGGGTACAATGAGCAGTTCTTC. This rearrangement joins TRBV9 to TRBJ2-1; 11 nucleotides agree with TRBD2. The CDR3 sequence is 16 residues long. Germline lookup yields CDR1 SGDLS and CDR2 YYNGEE. The junction had 5 bases not matched to a gene; V was cut back by 2 bases and J by 4 bases.

The chain links TRBV7-2 to TRBJ1-5; 7 bases match TRBD1. V shed 5 bases, J shed 1 base, and the junction held 11 bases outside the gene matches. Germline V gene lookup returns CDR1 SGHTA and CDR2 FQGNSA. The CDR3 has 17 amino acids. This CDR3 is CASSPGQYRGSNQPQHF. The CDR3 coding sequence is TGTGCCAGCAGCCCAGGGCAGTACAGGGGAAGCAATCAGCCCCAGCATTTT.

As DNA, the CDR3 is TGTGCCAGCAGTGAAGGCCAGCGGGGGGCGGGAGAGACCCAGTACTTC. Its translation is CASSEGQRGAGETQYF. The chain couples TRBV2 to TRBJ2-5; 9 positions agree with TRBD2. V shed 1 base and J 4 bases; nucleotides not matched to a gene: 7. In germline, CDR1 is SNHLY, CDR2 FYNNEI. The CDR3 contains 16 residues.

Concerning this clone: The same CDR3 is also encoded by other DNA sequences in this sample. The rearrangement uses TRBV7-9 and TRBJ2-3, with 9 bases identical to TRBD1. The CDR3 extends over 15 amino acids. With V trimmed by 5 bases and J by 1 base, 4 bases remained unmatched. Germline assignment: CDR1 SEHNR and CDR2 FQNEAQ (reference sequence). DNA of the CDR3: TGTGCCAGCAGCCCAAGGACAGGGGGCACAGATACGCAGTATTTT. Protein sequence: CASSPRTGGTDTQYF.

The rearrangement joins TRBV11-3 to TRBJ2-5, with 10 bases fitting TRBD2. CDR1 and CDR2 from the germline V gene are SGHNT and YENEEA. This CDR3 has 17 residues. J lost 2 bases, V lost 5 bases, and 11 bases had no gene match. CDR3 in DNA: TGTGCCAGCAGCCTTGGGGCTAGCGGGGGCAATCAAGAGACCCAGTACTTC. As protein: CASSLGASGGNQETQYF.

This sequence joins TRBV11-2 and TRBJ2-1, with 12 bases lining up with TRBD2. The CDR3 spans 19 residues. V was pared by 1 base and J by 5 bases, with 12 bases of the junction left unmatched. Germline assignment: CDR1 SGHAT and CDR2 FQNNGV. CDR3 sequence reads: CASSLVASGRELGDNEQFF. CDR3 nucleotides: TGTGCCAGCAGCTTAGTTGCTAGCGGGAGGGAGCTAGGAGACAATGAGCAGTTCTTC. Combining the CDR3 with reference TRBV11-2 and TRBJ2-1 gives the whole variable domain EAGVAQSPRYKIIEKRQSVAFWCNPISGHATLYWYQQILGQGPKLLIQFQNNGVVDDSQLPKDRFSAERLKGVDSTLKIQPAKLEDSAVYLCASSLVASGRELGDNEQFFGPGTRLTVL.

The chain couples TRBV4-1 to TRBJ2-2; 7 positions agree with TRBD2. The ends lost 1 base at V and 1 base at J; junction bases unmatched: 3. The CDR3 sequence is 16 residues long. Germline V CDR1 and CDR2: MGHRA, YSYEKL. The DNA of the CDR3 is TGCGCCAGCAGCCAAGGGACTAGGAAGAACACCGGGGAGCTGTTTTTT. It encodes CASSQGTRKNTGELFF.

The J gene is TRBJ2-5, the V gene TRBV5-5; 11 bases align to TRBD2. Germline V gene sequence: CDR1 SGHKS, CDR2 YYEKEE (reference sequence). The CDR3 is 17 residues long. The V and J ends lost 0 bases and 4 bases, in that order; junction bases with no gene match: 8. CDR3 sequence (DNA): TGTGCCAGCAGCTTGGTTTTTAGCGGGAGGGCCGGAGAGACCCAGTACTTC. It codes for CASSLVFSGRAGETQYF.

The genes are TRBV24-1 and TRBJ2-1; 10 bases map to TRBD2. Unmatched junction bases numbered 10, after V lost 6 bases and J lost 9 bases. In germline, CDR1 is KGHDR, CDR2 SFDVKD. This CDR3 region has 15 residues. The DNA of the CDR3 is TGTGCCACCAGTTCGAGCGGGGGGGCGTCGAGTGAGCAGTTCTTC. It is translated as CATSSSGGASSEQFF.

The chain has TRBV7-9 and TRBJ2-3; a weak D match, TRBD2 (5 bases). The CDR3 spans 15 residues. In germline, CDR1 is SEHNR, CDR2 FQNEAQ (reference sequence). Trimming took off 6 bases at V and 6 bases at J, with 19 bases between the two ends. Here the CDR3 DNA reads TGTGCCAGCAGGCATCCCCGGGAAGAACCCGATACGCAGTATTTT. Translation gives CASRHPREEPDTQYF.

The chain combines TRBV27 with TRBJ2-1; possibly TRBD2 for D (6 bases). CDR1 MNHEY and CDR2 SMNVEV come from the germline V gene (reference sequence). This CDR3 comprises 15 residues. V shed 3 bases and J shed 5 bases, with 14 bases lying between them. The CDR3 here is CASSFRDSTNNEQFF. CDR3 sequence (DNA): TGTGCCAGCAGTTTCCGGGACTCCACGAACAATGAGCAGTTCTTC.

V and J are TRBV6-2 or TRBV6-3 and TRBJ1-2, with TRBD1 as a possible D gene (5 bases). The germline V and J ends were trimmed by 5 bases and 2 bases, with 12 bases remaining between them. The CDR3 covers 14 residues. Germline CDR1 and CDR2: MNHEY and SVGEGT. The chain's CDR3 is CASSDRQTNYGYTF. The CDR3 nucleotides are TGTGCCAGCAGTGACCGACAGACGAACTATGGCTACACCTTC.

The chain combines TRBV28 with TRBJ2-2; TRBD2 matches at 10 bases. Per the germline V gene, CDR1 is MDHEN and CDR2 is SYDVKM. Unmatched junction bases numbered 5, after V lost 5 bases and J lost 5 bases. The CDR3 has 15 residues. Here the CDR3 reads CASSTQRGGTGELFF. CDR3 DNA sequence: TGTGCCAGCAGTACCCAGCGGGGGGGAACCGGGGAGCTGTTTTTT.

The J gene is TRBJ2-1, the V gene TRBV5-1; the match to TRBD1 covers 7 bases. Losses at the gene ends were 5 bases for V and 4 bases for J; bases not matched to a gene: 9. The CDR3 is made up of 15 amino acids. Germline V lookup: CDR1 SGHRS, CDR2 YFSETQ. In nucleotides, the CDR3 is TGCGCCAGCAGGCCTAGGGACAGTGGGTACAATGAGCAGTTCTTC. Translating it yields CASRPRDSGYNEQFF.

The V and J genes are TRBV28 and TRBJ2-7; 7 bases map to TRBD1. Germline CDR1 and CDR2: MDHEN and SYDVKM. There are 12 residues in the CDR3. With 7 bases clipped from V and 3 bases from J, the junction kept 3 bases outside the gene matches. CDR3 protein: CASKPGGYEQYF. CDR3 in DNA: TGTGCCAGCAAGCCAGGGGGCTACGAGCAGTACTTC.

This clone was found once. V usage is TRBV6-5 and J usage is TRBJ2-7; TRBD2 aligns across 8 bases. Germline lookup yields CDR1 MNHEY and CDR2 SVGAGI. The trim removed 6 bases at V and 3 bases at J, leaving 10 bases unmatched. The CDR3 is made up of 15 amino acids. CDR3 in amino acids: CASSRSGSRRYEQYV. CDR3 sequence (DNA): TGTGCCAGCAGCAGAAGCGGGAGTAGGCGCTACGAGCAGTACGTC.

The V and J genes are TRBV19 and TRBJ1-2; D not certain. The CDR3 contains 13 residues. The germline gives CDR1 LNHDA, CDR2 SQIVND (reference sequence). Trimming left V 3 bases short and J 2 bases short, with 7 bases between. CDR3 loop: CASSINRNYGYTF. DNA for the CDR3: TGTGCCAGTAGTATCAACAGAAACTATGGCTACACCTTC.

The J gene is TRBJ2-2, the V gene TRBV27, with 10 nucleotides matching TRBD2. The germline V gene has CDR1 MNHEY and CDR2 SMNVEV (reference sequence). After removal of 5 bases from V and 6 bases from J, the junction contained 3 bases not matched to a gene. The CDR3 has 14 amino acids. The CDR3, as DNA: TGTGCCAGCAGTGCTGGACTAGCGGCCGGGGAGCTGTTTTTT. Translating it yields CASSAGLAAGELFF.

This chain uses TRBV15 with TRBJ2-7, with a tentative D call TRBD2 (6 bases). Germline values: CDR1 LNHNV, CDR2 YYDKDF (reference sequence). Trimming pared 4 bases from V and 6 bases from J, leaving 13 bases between. The CDR3 sequence is 13 residues long. For the CDR3, the DNA is TGTGCCACCAGCACTAGCCGGGACTTCGAGCAGTACTTC. Translating gives CATSTSRDFEQYF.

The count of this clone is one. The CDR3 region has the DNA TGCGCCAGCAGCCCCGGGAGTAGCGGGGGGGCGGTAAGGACAGATACGCAGTATTTT. The encoded protein is CASSPGSSGGAVRTDTQYF. The rearrangement links TRBV5-1 to TRBJ2-3, with 11 positions matching TRBD2. This CDR3 region has 19 residues. Germline V gives CDR1 SGHRS, CDR2 YFSETQ. V trimming: 4 bases; J trimming: 3 bases; junction bases outside the gene matches: 16.

The chain links TRBV6-6 to TRBJ2-5, with a weak D call TRBD2 (7 bases). Germline CDR1 and CDR2: MNHNY and SVGAGI (reference sequence). CDR3 size: 13 residues. V was clipped by 5 bases and J by 2 bases, with 9 bases between them. CDR3 residues: CASSAGAQETQYF. The CDR3 coding sequence is TGTGCCAGCAGTGCGGGGGCACAAGAGACCCAGTACTTC.

This rearrangement joins TRBV5-4 to TRBJ2-1; 10 nucleotides align to TRBD2. CDR3 length: 15 amino acids. Trimming at V came to 6 bases and at J to 8 bases, leaving 11 bases not matched to a gene. Germline values: CDR1 SGHNT, CDR2 YYREEE (reference sequence). CDR3 amino acids: CASKEGASGSYEQFF. As DNA, the CDR3 is TGTGCCAGCAAAGAAGGGGCTAGCGGGAGCTATGAGCAGTTCTTC.

This chain links TRBV27 with TRBJ2-1, with D possibly being TRBD2 (7 bases). The CDR3 contains 16 residues. The germline gives CDR1 MNHEY, CDR2 SMNVEV (reference sequence). Between the trimmed V and J ends, which lost 0 bases and 3 bases, there was a span of 12 bases. The CDR3 nucleotides read TGTGCCAGCAGTTTATCGGGCGGGGGCCTCTACAATGAGCAGTTCTTC. This gives the protein CASSLSGGGLYNEQFF.

The chain couples TRBV5-1 to TRBJ2-5; D might be TRBD1 (5 bases). The germline gives CDR1 SGHRS, CDR2 YFSETQ. The CDR3 is made up of 14 amino acids. V lost 0 bases and J lost 1, with 7 bases in between. This CDR3 reads CASSLGQFQETQYF. The CDR3 DNA reads as TGCGCCAGCAGCTTGGGACAGTTCCAAGAGACCCAGTACTTC.

V usage is TRBV7-9 and J usage is TRBJ2-5, with TRBD2 identical over 9 bases. CDR1 SEHNR and CDR2 FQNEAQ come from the germline V gene (reference sequence). The V gene end was trimmed by 1 base and the J gene end by 1 base; junction bases not matched to a gene: 1. This CDR3 region has 15 residues. CDR3 nucleotides: TGTGCCAGCAGCTTAGGACTAGCGGCCCAAGAGACCCAGTACTTC. It yields the protein CASSLGLAAQETQYF.

The chain has TRBV11-2 and TRBJ1-2; 9 positions agree with TRBD1. CDR1 and CDR2 (germline): SGHAT, FQNNGV. CDR3 size: 14 residues. The V and J ends lost 5 bases and 3 bases, in that order; junction bases with no gene match: 4. In DNA form, the CDR3 reads TGTGCCAGCAGCAAGGACAGGGGTGACTATGGCTACACCTTC. It encodes CASSKDRGDYGYTF.

As regards this clone: The same CDR3 arises from other DNA sequences in this sample as well. The rearrangement uses TRBV18 and TRBJ1-2; 7 bases map to TRBD1. J was trimmed by 0 bases and V by 2 bases; bases with no gene match: 0. The CDR3 loop spans 14 amino acids. CDR1 is KGHSH, CDR2 LQKENI, per germline. CDR3 sequence reads: CASSPDRANYGYTF. The CDR3 DNA follows: TGTGCCAGCTCACCAGACAGGGCTAACTATGGCTACACCTTC.

The chain links TRBV6-2 or TRBV6-3 to TRBJ2-4; 9 nucleotides align to TRBD1. V dropped 6 bases and J dropped 15; count of bases not matched to a gene: 6. There are 11 residues in the CDR3. Germline assignment: CDR1 MNHEY and CDR2 SVGEGT. The CDR3 protein is CASSRGQGLYF. CDR3 nucleotides: TGTGCCAGCAGCCGAGGACAGGGGTTGTACTTC.